This TCR beta chain was sequenced for a study of vaccination and CD4 T cells after COVID-19. V was cut by 5 bases and J by 0 bases, with 13 bases left in between. Germline CDR1 SEHNR, CDR2 FQNEAQ (reference sequence). This CDR3 has 16 residues. Details on this clonotype: Its antigen is unidentified.

The sample's treatment: approximately nine-day PBMC culture with coronavirus spike peptide pools or control peptides (ViraFEST assay). On days 3 and 7, half the medium was swapped for fresh IL-2-containing medium. Cultured CD4+ T cells had their DNA profiled by the Oncomine TCR Beta short-read assay. Using its own MiXCR run on the PCR reads, TCRdb lists one record per CDR3 protein. This table has around 15,000 distinct CDR3 sequences, about 42% appearing once. The clonotype originates from a human donor who received a COVID-19 vaccine. The source material was CD4+ T cells from blood, cultured in vitro, sampled before SARS-CoV-2 vaccination. This sequence joins TRBV7-9 and TRBJ1-4; no firm D call. The CDR3 sequence: CASSDPSGSTNEKLFF. CDR3 nucleotide sequence: TGTGCCAGCAGCGACCCGTCCGGTTCAACTAATGAAAAACTGTTTTTT.